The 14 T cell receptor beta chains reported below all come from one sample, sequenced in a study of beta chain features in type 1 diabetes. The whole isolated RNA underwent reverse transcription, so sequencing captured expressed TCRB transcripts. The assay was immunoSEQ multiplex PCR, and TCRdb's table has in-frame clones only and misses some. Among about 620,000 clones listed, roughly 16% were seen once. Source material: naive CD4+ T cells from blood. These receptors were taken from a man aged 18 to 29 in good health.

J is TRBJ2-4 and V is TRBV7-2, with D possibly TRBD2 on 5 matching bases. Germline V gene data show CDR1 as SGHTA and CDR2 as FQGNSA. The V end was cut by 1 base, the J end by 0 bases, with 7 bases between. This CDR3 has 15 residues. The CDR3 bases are TGTGCCAGCAGCTTAGTGGCGGGAGCCAAAAACATTCAGTACTTC. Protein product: CASSLVAGAKNIQYF.

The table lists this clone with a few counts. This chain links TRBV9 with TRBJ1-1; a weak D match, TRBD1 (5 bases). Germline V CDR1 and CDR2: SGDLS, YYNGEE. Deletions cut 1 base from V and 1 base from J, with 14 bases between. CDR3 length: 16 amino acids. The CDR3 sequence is CASSVLGASQNTEAFF. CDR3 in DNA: TGTGCCAGCAGCGTATTAGGGGCCAGCCAGAACACTGAAGCTTTCTTT.

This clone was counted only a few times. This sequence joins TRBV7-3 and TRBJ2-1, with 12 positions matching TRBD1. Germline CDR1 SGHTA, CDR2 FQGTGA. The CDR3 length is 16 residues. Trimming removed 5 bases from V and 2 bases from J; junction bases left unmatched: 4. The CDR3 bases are TGTGCCAGCAGCGCCGGGACAGGGGGCGCCTACAATGAGCAGTTCTTC. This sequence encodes CASSAGTGGAYNEQFF.

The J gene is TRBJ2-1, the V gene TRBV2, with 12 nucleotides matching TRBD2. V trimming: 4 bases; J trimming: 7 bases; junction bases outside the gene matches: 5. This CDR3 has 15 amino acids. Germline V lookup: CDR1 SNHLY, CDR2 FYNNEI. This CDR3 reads CASSAASGRGNEQFF. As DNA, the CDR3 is TGTGCCAGCAGTGCGGCTAGCGGGAGGGGGAATGAGCAGTTCTTC.

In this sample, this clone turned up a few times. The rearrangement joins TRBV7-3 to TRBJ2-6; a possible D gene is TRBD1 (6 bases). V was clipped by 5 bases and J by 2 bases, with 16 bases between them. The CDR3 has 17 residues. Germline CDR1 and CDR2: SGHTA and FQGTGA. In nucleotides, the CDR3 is TGTGCCAGCAGCCAAACCGGAAGGGGGACTGGGGCCAACGTCCTGACTTTC. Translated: CASSQTGRGTGANVLTF.

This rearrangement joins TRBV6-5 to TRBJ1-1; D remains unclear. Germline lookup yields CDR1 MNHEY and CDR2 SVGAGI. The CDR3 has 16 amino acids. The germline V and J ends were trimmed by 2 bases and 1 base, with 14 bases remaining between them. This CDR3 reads CASSYGTLRGNTEAFF. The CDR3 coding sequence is TGTGCCAGCAGTTACGGTACACTGAGAGGGAACACTGAAGCTTTCTTT.

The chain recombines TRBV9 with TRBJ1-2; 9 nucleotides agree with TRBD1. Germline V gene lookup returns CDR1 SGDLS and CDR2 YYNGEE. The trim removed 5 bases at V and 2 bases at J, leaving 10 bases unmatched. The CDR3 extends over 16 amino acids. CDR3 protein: CASRGAGQGLNYGYTF. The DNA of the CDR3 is TGTGCCAGCAGAGGAGCGGGACAGGGTCTCAACTATGGCTACACCTTC.

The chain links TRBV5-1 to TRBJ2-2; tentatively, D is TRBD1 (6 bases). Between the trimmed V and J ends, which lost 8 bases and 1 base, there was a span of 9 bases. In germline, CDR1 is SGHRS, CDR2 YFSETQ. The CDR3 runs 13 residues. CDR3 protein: CASWTVNTGELFF. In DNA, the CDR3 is TGCGCCAGTTGGACAGTGAACACCGGGGAGCTGTTTTTT.

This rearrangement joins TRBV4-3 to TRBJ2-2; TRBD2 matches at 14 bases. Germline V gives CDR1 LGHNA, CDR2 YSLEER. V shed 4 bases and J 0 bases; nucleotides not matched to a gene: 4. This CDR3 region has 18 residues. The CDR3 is CASSRGTSGGANTGELFF. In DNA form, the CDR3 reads TGCGCCAGCAGCCGGGGGACTAGCGGGGGCGCGAACACCGGGGAGCTGTTTTTT.

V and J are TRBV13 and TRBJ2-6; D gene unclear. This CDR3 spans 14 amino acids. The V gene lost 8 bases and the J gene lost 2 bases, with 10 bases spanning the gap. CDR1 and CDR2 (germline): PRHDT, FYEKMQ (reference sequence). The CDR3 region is CASGRSAGANVLTF. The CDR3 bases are TGTGCCAGCGGTAGGTCTGCTGGGGCCAACGTCCTGACTTTC.

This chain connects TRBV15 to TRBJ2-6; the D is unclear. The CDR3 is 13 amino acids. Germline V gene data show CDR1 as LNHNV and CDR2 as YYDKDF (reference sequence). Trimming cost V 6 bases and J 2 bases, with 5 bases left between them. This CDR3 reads CATSSPGANVLTF. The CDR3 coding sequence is TGTGCCACCAGTAGCCCTGGGGCCAACGTCCTGACTTTC.

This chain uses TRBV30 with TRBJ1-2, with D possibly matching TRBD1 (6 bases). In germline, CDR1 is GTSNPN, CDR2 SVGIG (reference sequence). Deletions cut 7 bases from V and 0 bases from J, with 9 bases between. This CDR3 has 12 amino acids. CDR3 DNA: TGTGCCTTACAGGGAGCTAACTATGGCTACACCTTC. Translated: CALQGANYGYTF.

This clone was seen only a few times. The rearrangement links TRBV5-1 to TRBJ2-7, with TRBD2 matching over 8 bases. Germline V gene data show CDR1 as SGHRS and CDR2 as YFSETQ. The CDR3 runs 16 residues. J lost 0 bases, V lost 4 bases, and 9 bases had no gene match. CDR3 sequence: CASSLNPAGDSYEQYF. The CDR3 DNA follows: TGCGCCAGCAGCCTAAATCCAGCGGGAGACTCCTACGAGCAGTACTTC. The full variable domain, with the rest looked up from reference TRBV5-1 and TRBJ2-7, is KAGVTQTPRYLIKTRGQQVTLSCSPISGHRSVSWYQQTPGQGLQFLFEYFSETQRNKGNFPGRFSGRQFSNSRSEMNVSTLELGDSALYLCASSLNPAGDSYEQYFGPGTRLTVT.

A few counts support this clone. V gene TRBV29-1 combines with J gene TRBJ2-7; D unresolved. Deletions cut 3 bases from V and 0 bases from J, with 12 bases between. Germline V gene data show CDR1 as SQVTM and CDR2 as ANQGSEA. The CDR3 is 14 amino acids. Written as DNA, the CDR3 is TGCAGCGTTGAGCCGGGCAGGAACTCCTACGAGCAGTACTTC. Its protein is CSVEPGRNSYEQYF.